The clone carrying this T cell receptor beta chain has only one observation. Its antigen is unidentified. The data are from a study of Ad26.COV2.S vaccination and SARS-CoV-2 variants. Study context: Vaccine-arm donor from the placebo-controlled COV1001 Ad26.COV2.S trial. Ad26.COV2.S shots went into the muscle once or twice, 56 days apart. Notes on the study in general: Analytic work on TCR breadth and depth might have understated the full extent of total T cell responses.

Measured with immunoSEQ multiplex PCR; TCRdb has only the in-frame clones, and not every one. The table lists around 300,000 clones, 88% of them singletons. As to treatment: roughly 20 received Ad26.COV2.S at low or high dose, single or two shots; roughly 5 received placebo; per-sample allocation not given. Collection of samples fell on day 63 after the first vaccine or placebo injection. An Ad26 vector expressing Wuhan-strain SARS-CoV-2 spike constituted the vaccine. The source was peripheral blood, collected in a trial of Ad26.COV2.S vaccine versus placebo. The clonotype was recovered from a person aged 18-60 years who received the Ad26.COV2.S COVID-19 vaccine or a placebo.

CDR3 nucleotide sequence: TGTGCCAGCAGTCCCCAAGGAGGGGTTTCCTACGAGCAGTACTTC. This translates into CASSPQGGVSYEQYF. The V call is TRBV6-5, the J call TRBJ2-7; TRBD2 might be the D (6 bases). The V gene lost 5 bases and the J gene lost 1 base, with 15 bases spanning the gap. The CDR3 extends over 15 amino acids. Per germline, CDR1 MNHEY and CDR2 SVGAGI.